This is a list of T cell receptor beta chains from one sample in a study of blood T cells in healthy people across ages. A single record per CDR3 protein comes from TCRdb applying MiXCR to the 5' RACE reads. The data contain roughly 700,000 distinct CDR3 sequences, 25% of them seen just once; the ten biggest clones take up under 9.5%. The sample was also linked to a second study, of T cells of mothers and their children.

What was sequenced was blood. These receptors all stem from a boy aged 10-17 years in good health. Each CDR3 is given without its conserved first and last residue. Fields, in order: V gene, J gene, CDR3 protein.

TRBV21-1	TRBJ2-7	ASSKVGQGAYEQY
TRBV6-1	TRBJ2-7	ASSFRQLYEQY
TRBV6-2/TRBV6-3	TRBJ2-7	ASSYGQLVSYEQY
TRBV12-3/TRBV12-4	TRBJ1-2	ASGNPRQGFYGYT
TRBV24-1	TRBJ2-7	ATSDPEERYEQY
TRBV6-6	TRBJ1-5	ASNTDRNQPQH
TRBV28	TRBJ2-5	ASSSDKGTQY
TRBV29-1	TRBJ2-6	SVSDISGANVLT
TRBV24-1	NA	ATSDFGGLEQY
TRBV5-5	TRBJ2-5	ASSPRTGGREETQY
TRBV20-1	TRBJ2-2	SASWAGGTGELF
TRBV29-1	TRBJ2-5	SVTGGSVETQY
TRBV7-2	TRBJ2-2	ASSQMAGLTGELF
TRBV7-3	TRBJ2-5	ASSLIAGGYQETQC
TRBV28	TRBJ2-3	ASSSLDGTDTQY
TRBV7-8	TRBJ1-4	ASSSSLATKGEKLF
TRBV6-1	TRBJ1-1	ASIGTVTSEAF
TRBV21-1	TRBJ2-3	ASNQLAGTDTQY
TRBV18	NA	ASSPLGDYEQF
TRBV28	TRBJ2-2	ASRIRLAANTGELF
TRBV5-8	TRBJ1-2	ASSFRGRYGYT
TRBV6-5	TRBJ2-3	ASSRSGGRGTDTQY
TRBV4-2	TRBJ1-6	ASSRLEVPAGSPLH